Reported below is one T cell receptor (beta chain). Its cognate antigen has yet to be identified. No base qualities exist here, and no much larger clone lies one base off it. These data come from a study of cytomegalovirus exposure and HLA in healthy donors (dated by TCRdb to 2017 to 2019). Study-wide context: According to a later analysis, the approximately 130 validation repertoires were produced on the same platform as the roughly 720 repertoires of the first cohort. The study aimed to test whether signatures of past pathogen exposure could be identified by cataloging public T cell receptors. Besides the first cohort of approximately 710 subjects, a separate validation cohort made up of 120 different subjects was used. The study combined high-throughput TCR immunosequencing, statistical association of individual TCRs with disease status, and machine learning to predict cytomegalovirus infection status.

The receptor library was made with the immunoSEQ multiplex PCR assay. Regarding the original processing steps: To diagnose cytomegalovirus status from the catalog of TCR beta chain sequences, a statistical classification framework was built. Drawn from immuneACCESS, this table holds only the in-frame rearrangements with V and J called that TCRdb kept. Clones are partly lost; checked studies trace under half to an unresolved V gene and leave the rest unexplained. V, J and clone size are those of that table, while D and trimming were read from the DNA. For this sample there are more than 100,000 clones; about nine tenths appear just once. Jointly, the top ten make up about 1.5% of the sample. Donors formed part of the validation cohort, which comprised fewer than 150 subjects and was distinct from the first cohort of roughly 600 subjects. CDR1 and CDR2, looked up from the germline V gene, are SGHVS and FQNEAQ. V drops 5 bases and J drops 5 bases, leaving 12 bases in between. The CDR3 numbers 13 residues from cysteine through phenylalanine. Just CDR3 DNA is preserved here, 39 bases in frame from base 1.

Results the study describes overall, beyond this receptor: All 120 or so repertoires were used to score co-occurrence in the validation cohort in a later analysis, because that analysis had no HLA typing for the cohort. Cytomegalovirus status was reported to be diagnosed by the classifier with high specificity and sensitivity in both the original and validation cohorts. A few of the identified cytomegalovirus-associated TCR beta chains were confirmed in vitro to be specific for cytomegalovirus antigens. Across donors, most TCR sequences were observed very rarely, whereas some public TCRs were present in many individuals. Subsequent analysis determined that TCRs grouped into clusters in the first cohort also showed a tendency toward co-occurrence across the 90 to 150 validation repertoires, and approximately 94% of cluster scores exceeded 0. The study listed 170 or so TCR beta chains as associated with cytomegalovirus. The authors suggested that the approach could potentially be extended to other disease states and immunological phenotypes.

The sequenced sample was PBMCs. Recombination connected TRBV7-8 to TRBJ1-1; the D gene is perhaps TRBD1, from 6 matching bases. The clonotype comes from a man younger than 45 in good health and CMV-seronegative. The CDR3 protein is CASSPPQGTEAFF. The DNA sequence is as follows: TGTGCCAGCAGCCCCCCCCAGGGGACTGAAGCTTTCTTT.